The T cell receptor (beta chain) under discussion was sequenced for a study of T-cell memory formation after mild COVID-19. Across the study: Each donor largely had its own TCR clusters. General observations from the study: Of the contracting clones, CD4+ ones lay mainly in CM and EM, and CD8+ ones in EMRA.

This clonotype was picked up a small number of times. Its antigen is not identified. Via MiXCR, TCRdb re-called the 5' RACE reads, giving one row per CDR3 protein. This sample carries a few hundred thousand distinct CDR3 sequences, 16% of them seen once, and the ten largest clones take under 25%. The CDR3 runs to 13 residues. Looked up from germline, CDR1 is SGHAT and CDR2 is FQNNGV. The J segment lost 12 bases and the V segment lost 4 bases, leaving 7 bases of the junction unmatched. Sequences were obtained from PBMCs or a T cell subset sorted from them (not recorded which). The chain employs TRBV11-2 and TRBJ2-4, with 9 bases identical to TRBD1. The receptor was isolated from a man between 18 and 29 years old who had mild COVID-19 (a few samples of this study predate the infection). Cell type and time point are not known. The CDR3, as DNA: TGTGCCAGCAGCTCACGGACAGGGGTCTCTCAGTACTTC. Protein sequence: CASSSRTGVSQYF.